Below, 26 T cell receptor beta chains from the same sample are listed, as sequenced in a study of T cell changes during pregnancy in multiple sclerosis. The assay was immunoSEQ multiplex PCR, and TCRdb's table has in-frame clones only and misses some. This repertoire shows around 44,000 clones, around 92% found once; its top ten account for about 8%. This specimen consisted of CD8+ T cells from peripheral blood mononuclear cells, obtained in the third trimester of pregnancy. The receptor set was obtained from a female donor with multiple sclerosis, enrolled in a pregnancy study.

CDR3 sequence reads: CASSVVAGEREQFF. CDR3 nucleotide sequence: TGTGCCAGCAGCGTAGTAGCGGGAGAACGGGAGCAGTTCTTC. V usage is TRBV9 and J usage is TRBJ2-1; 9 positions match TRBD2. Germline values: CDR1 SGDLS, CDR2 YYNGEE. CDR3 length equals 14 residues. V shed 0 bases, J shed 10 bases, and the junction held 5 bases outside the gene matches.

The chain joins TRBV9 to TRBJ2-3; no definite D call. The germline gives CDR1 SGDLS, CDR2 YYNGEE. This CDR3 is 15 amino acids long. V was shortened by 3 bases and J by 2 bases, with 13 bases between the two germline ends. The chain's CDR3 is CASSASSHPTDTQYF. CDR3 in DNA: TGTGCCAGCAGCGCTTCCAGTCATCCCACAGATACGCAGTATTTT. Variable domain in full (rest from reference TRBV9 and TRBJ2-3): DSGVTQTPKHLITATGQRVTLRCSPRSGDLSVYWYQQSLDQGLQFLIQYYNGEERAKGNILERFSAQQFPDLHSELNLSSLELGDSALYFCASSASSHPTDTQYFGPGTRLTVL.

In DNA form, the CDR3 reads TGTGCCAGCAGCCAAGGGGCGGCCCAGCAGTTCTTC. This translates into CASSQGAAQQFF. The rearrangement joins TRBV7-9 to TRBJ2-1; the D gene is possibly TRBD1 (5 bases). Germline CDR1 reads SEHNR; CDR2 reads FQNEAQ (reference sequence). The CDR3 spans 12 residues. V lost 5 bases and J lost 11, with 13 bases in between.

V usage is TRBV6-1 and J usage is TRBJ1-1, with a possible D match to TRBD1 (5 bases). Germline assignment: CDR1 MNHNS and CDR2 SASEGT. Trimming removed 3 bases from V and 5 bases from J, with 10 bases in between. CDR3 length: 13 residues. The CDR3 DNA reads as TGTGCCAGCAGTGACAGGGTAGAGACTGAAGCTTTCTTT. Its protein product is CASSDRVETEAFF.

This chain uses TRBV11-2 with TRBJ2-4; TRBD1 is a possible D gene (6 bases). There are 17 residues in the CDR3. V gave up 3 bases and J gave up 0 bases, with 15 bases separating them. Germline CDR1 and CDR2: SGHAT and FQNNGV. The CDR3 DNA reads as TGTGCCAGCAGCTTCTTAGGTGCAGGGGTAGCCAAAAACATTCAGTACTTC. The encoded protein is CASSFLGAGVAKNIQYF.

This rearrangement joins TRBV4-1 to TRBJ1-6, with a tentative D call TRBD1 (5 bases). Deletions cut 0 bases from V and 7 bases from J, with 13 bases between. Germline values: CDR1 MGHRA, CDR2 YSYEKL. This CDR3 contains 16 residues. CDR3 sequence (DNA): TGCGCCAGCAGCCAAGATCTACAGACAGCGAATTCACCCCTCCACTTT. Amino acid sequence: CASSQDLQTANSPLHF.

This clone has just a few counts. The chain employs TRBV28 and TRBJ2-7, with a tentative D call TRBD1 (5 bases). Deletions cut 3 bases from V and 3 bases from J, with 9 bases between. This CDR3 comprises 13 residues. In germline, CDR1 is MDHEN, CDR2 SYDVKM. The CDR3 region has the DNA TGTGCCAGCAGTTTGGGGCAGCACTACGAGCAGTACTTC. The encoded protein is CASSLGQHYEQYF.

The CDR3, as DNA: TGTGCCAGCAGCCAGGGGGGAAAAAGCTACGAGCAGTACTTC. Protein: CASSQGGKSYEQYF. The rearrangement links TRBV7-2 to TRBJ2-7; a possible D gene is TRBD1 (7 bases). The CDR3 is made up of 14 amino acids. V shed 5 bases and J shed 3 bases, with 14 bases lying between them. CDR1 SGHTA and CDR2 FQGNSA come from the germline V gene.

The rearrangement joins TRBV4-1 to TRBJ2-1; 11 nucleotides agree with TRBD1. CDR3 size: 14 residues. V gave up 7 bases and J gave up 5 bases; unmatched junction bases: 4. Per the germline V gene, CDR1 is MGHRA and CDR2 is YSYEKL. The CDR3 region is CASTRDRGDNEQFF. In DNA, the CDR3 is TGCGCCAGCACAAGGGACAGGGGGGACAATGAGCAGTTCTTC.

The CDR3 region is CASSPPGLARDTQYF. The CDR3 DNA follows: TGTGCCAGCAGTCCCCCGGGACTAGCGCGTGATACGCAGTATTTT. The gene calls are TRBV28 and TRBJ2-3; 10 bases align to TRBD2. The junction had 8 bases not matched to a gene; V was cut back by 5 bases and J by 6 bases. CDR3 length equals 15 residues. Germline loops: CDR1 MDHEN, CDR2 SYDVKM. The entire variable domain, with the rest obtained from reference TRBV28 and TRBJ2-3, is as follows: DVKVTQSSRYLVKRTGEKVFLECVQDMDHENMFWYRQDPGLGLRLIYFSYDVKMKEKGDIPEGYSVSREKKERFSLILESASTNQTSMYLCASSPPGLARDTQYFGPGTRLTVL.

The chain couples TRBV5-1 to TRBJ2-3, with TRBD2 matching over 11 bases. CDR1 SGHRS and CDR2 YFSETQ come from the germline V gene. The CDR3 consists of 16 residues. Trimming removed 4 bases from V and 2 bases from J; junction bases left unmatched: 6. Here the CDR3 reads CASSPGTSGNTDTQYF. The DNA for the CDR3 is TGCGCCAGCAGCCCCGGGACTAGCGGAAACACAGATACGCAGTATTTT.

The chain is built from TRBV7-6 and TRBJ1-2; 7 bases match TRBD1. V trimming: 5 bases; J trimming: 7 bases; junction bases outside the gene matches: 4. CDR1 and CDR2 (germline): SGHVS, FNYEAQ. The CDR3 spans 12 residues. The CDR3 DNA follows: TGTGCCAGCAGCGGCAGGGGGGCTGGCTACACCTTC. Amino acids: CASSGRGAGYTF.

The V call is TRBV9, the J call TRBJ2-7; TRBD2 matches at 11 bases. There are 14 residues in the CDR3. Trimming cost V 3 bases and J 6 bases; bases outside gene matches: 5. Germline CDR1 SGDLS, CDR2 YYNGEE. CDR3 sequence reads: CASSAQGTSGEQYF. The DNA for the CDR3 is TGTGCCAGCAGCGCACAAGGGACTAGCGGCGAGCAGTACTTC.

The chain combines TRBV2 with TRBJ2-3, with 8 bases that match TRBD2. V shed 0 bases and J 0 bases; nucleotides not matched to a gene: 5. Germline lookup yields CDR1 SNHLY and CDR2 FYNNEI. CDR3 length equals 17 residues. The CDR3 sequence: CASSEADSGDSTDTQYF. CDR3 in DNA: TGTGCCAGCAGTGAAGCCGATAGCGGGGATAGCACAGATACGCAGTATTTT.

This chain joins TRBV7-6 and TRBJ2-1; 9 nucleotides align to TRBD2. Germline CDR1 is SGHVS and CDR2 is FNYEAQ. The CDR3 contains 17 residues. After removal of 2 bases from V and 6 bases from J, the junction contained 11 bases not matched to a gene. CDR3 sequence reads: CASSLSGQGTSPNEQFF. For the CDR3, the DNA is TGTGCCAGCAGCTTAAGCGGGCAGGGGACTAGCCCCAATGAGCAGTTCTTC.

The chain carries TRBV4-1 and TRBJ2-7; TRBD1 matches at 9 bases. The CDR3 consists of 15 residues. In germline, CDR1 is MGHRA, CDR2 YSYEKL. J lost 1 base, V lost 4 bases, and 5 bases had no gene match. The CDR3 protein is CASSLGQGISYEQYF. The DNA for the CDR3 is TGCGCCAGCAGCCTAGGACAGGGGATATCCTACGAGCAGTACTTC.

The chain combines TRBV5-5 with TRBJ1-5; no clear D gene. CDR3 length: 15 amino acids. From germline, CDR1 is SGHKS and CDR2 YYEKEE (reference sequence). Trimming took off 0 bases at V and 5 bases at J, with 12 bases between the two ends. CDR3 sequence reads: CASSLAGRTHQPQHF. CDR3 nucleotides: TGTGCCAGCAGCTTGGCCGGCCGGACTCATCAGCCCCAGCATTTT.

The count of this clone is one. The V call is TRBV16, the J call TRBJ1-1, with a tentative D call TRBD1 (5 bases). The CDR3 runs 16 residues. Germline-derived CDR1 and CDR2 are KGHSY and FQNENV. With 4 bases removed from V and 1 base from J, the gap between germline ends came to 16 bases. The CDR3: CASSRLGVGQNTEAFF. For the CDR3, the DNA is TGTGCCAGCAGCCGACTAGGTGTAGGACAGAACACTGAAGCTTTCTTT.

The chain uses TRBV18 and TRBJ2-1; D may be TRBD1 (5 bases). CDR1 is KGHSH, CDR2 LQKENI, per germline. The germline V and J ends were trimmed by 3 bases and 9 bases, with 9 bases remaining between them. The CDR3 is 12 residues long. CDR3 nucleotides: TGTGCCAGCTCACCGACAGTTTTTGAGCAGTTCTTC. This codes for CASSPTVFEQFF.

The V call is TRBV19, the J call TRBJ2-2; D gene unclear. The CDR3 is 13 amino acids. Per germline, CDR1 LNHDA and CDR2 SQIVND (reference sequence). V lost 4 bases and J 2 bases, leaving 5 bases between the germline ends. CDR3 coding DNA: TGTGCCAGTAGTACCCATAACACCGGGGAGCTGTTTTTT. Protein: CASSTHNTGELFF.

The CDR3 is CASSEIGRGGQALHF. CDR3 nucleotide sequence: TGTGCCAGCAGTGAAATCGGCCGCGGGGGGCAGGCCCTCCACTTT. This chain connects TRBV6-1 to TRBJ1-6, with a possible D match to TRBD1 (6 bases). There are 15 residues in the CDR3. CDR1 MNHNS and CDR2 SASEGT come from the germline V gene. Trimming pared 2 bases from V and 14 bases from J, leaving 19 bases between.

V usage is TRBV5-4 and J usage is TRBJ1-1; D possibly corresponds to TRBD1 (6 bases). This CDR3 region has 13 residues. Germline CDR1 is SGHNT and CDR2 is YYREEE (reference sequence). Trimming stripped 6 bases from V and 1 base from J, with 10 bases between. CDR3 DNA sequence: TGTGCCAGCATCTTACAGGGGAACACTGAAGCTTTCTTT. Its protein is CASILQGNTEAFF.

This rearrangement joins TRBV12-5 to TRBJ2-2; no definite D call. Between the trimmed V and J ends, which lost 1 base and 3 bases, there was a span of 3 bases. From germline, CDR1 is LGHNT and CDR2 FRNRAP. This CDR3 contains 13 residues. The CDR3 DNA reads TGTGCTAGTGGTTTGGGAGACACCGGGGAGCTGTTTTTT. Protein sequence: CASGLGDTGELFF.

V is TRBV5-4 and J is TRBJ2-3, with a tentative D call TRBD1 (5 bases). Germline V gives CDR1 SGHNT, CDR2 YYREEE (reference sequence). This CDR3 has 13 residues. Trimming took 3 bases from V and 3 from J, leaving 8 bases between them. For the CDR3, the DNA is TGTGCCAGCAGCTCCTCAGGGACAGATACGCAGTATTTT. Its translation: CASSSSGTDTQYF.

This clone appeared a single time. The V gene is TRBV10-3, the J gene TRBJ1-2; D remains ambiguous. CDR3 length equals 15 residues. Germline V CDR1 and CDR2: ENHRY, SYGVKD. Trimming took off 2 bases at V and 1 base at J, with 11 bases between the two ends. CDR3 sequence: CAISERRDLNYGYTF. The CDR3, as DNA: TGTGCCATCAGTGAGCGTCGGGATCTTAACTATGGCTACACCTTC.

The chain employs TRBV7-9 and TRBJ2-5; 7 nucleotides line up with TRBD2. The ends lost 4 bases at V and 2 bases at J; junction bases unmatched: 10. The CDR3 sequence is 16 residues long. Germline V CDR1 and CDR2: SEHNR, FQNEAQ (reference sequence). CDR3 region: CASSSWTSLEQETQYF. CDR3 DNA sequence: TGTGCCAGCAGCTCGTGGACTAGTCTGGAACAAGAGACCCAGTACTTC. Combining the CDR3 with reference TRBV7-9 and TRBJ2-5 gives the whole variable domain DTGVSQNPRHKITKRGQNVTFRCDPISEHNRLYWYRQTLGQGPEFLTYFQNEAQLEKSRLLSDRFSAERPKGSFSTLEIQRTEQGDSAMYLCASSSWTSLEQETQYFGPGTRLLVL.